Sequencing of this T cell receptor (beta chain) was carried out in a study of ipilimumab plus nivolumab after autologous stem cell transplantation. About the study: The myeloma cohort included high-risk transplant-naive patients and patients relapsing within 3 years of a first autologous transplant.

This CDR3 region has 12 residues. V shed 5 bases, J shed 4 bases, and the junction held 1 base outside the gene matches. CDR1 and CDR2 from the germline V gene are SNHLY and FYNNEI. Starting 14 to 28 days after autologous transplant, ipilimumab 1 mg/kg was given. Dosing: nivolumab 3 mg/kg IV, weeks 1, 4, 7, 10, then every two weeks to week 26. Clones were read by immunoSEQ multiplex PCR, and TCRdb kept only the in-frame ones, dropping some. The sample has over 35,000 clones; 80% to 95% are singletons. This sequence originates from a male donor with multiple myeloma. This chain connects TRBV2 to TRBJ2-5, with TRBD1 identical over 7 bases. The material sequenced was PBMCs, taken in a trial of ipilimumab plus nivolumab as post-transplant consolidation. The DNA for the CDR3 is TGTGCCAGCAGTACAGGGGCAGAGACCCAGTACTTC. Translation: CASSTGAETQYF.